This entry lists 18 T cell receptor beta chains sequenced from one sample in a study of cytomegalovirus exposure and HLA in healthy donors. Primers for the PCR totalled 60 Vbeta and 13 Jbeta. The table came from immunoSEQ multiplex PCR; TCRdb's copy has only in-frame clones and leaves some out. The sample includes almost 200,000 clones, 75% to 85% of them seen just once. Sequenced: PBMCs. These receptors all stem from a male donor in good health and CMV-seropositive.

This clone was detected only a few times. The rearrangement joins TRBV19 to TRBJ2-1, with a weak D call TRBD1 (8 bases). The CDR3 has 17 residues. V was shortened by 3 bases and J by 3 bases, with 18 bases between the two germline ends. CDR1 and CDR2 from the germline V gene are LNHDA and SQIVND (reference sequence). CDR3 amino acids: CASSITGGAGSYNEQFF. DNA for the CDR3: TGTGCCAGTAGTATCACAGGGGGGGCGGGGAGCTACAATGAGCAGTTCTTC.

This clone has a handful of counts. The DNA for the CDR3 is TGTGCCAGCAGCTTACTGGGGGTGGGACTCCCCTCTAATGAGCAGTTCTTC. Its protein is CASSLLGVGLPSNEQFF. The chain recombines TRBV7-3 with TRBJ2-1; TRBD2 might be the D (6 bases). CDR1 SGHTA and CDR2 FQGTGA come from the germline V gene. The ends were cut back, 2 bases at V and 7 bases at J, with 21 bases in the middle. The CDR3 loop spans 17 amino acids. Combining the CDR3 with reference TRBV7-3 and TRBJ2-1 gives the whole variable domain GAGVSQTPSNKVTEKGKYVELRCDPISGHTALYWYRQSLGQGPEFLIYFQGTGAADDSGLPNDRFFAVRPEGSVSTLKIQRTERGDSAVYLCASSLLGVGLPSNEQFFGPGTRLTVL.

V gene TRBV5-1 combines with J gene TRBJ2-5; 13 nucleotides match TRBD2. Trimming took 1 base from V and 3 from J; bases not matched to a gene: 0. Germline CDR1 is SGHRS and CDR2 is YFSETQ. CDR3 length: 15 residues. The CDR3: CASSLTSGGEETQYF. The CDR3 coding sequence is TGCGCCAGCAGCTTGACTAGCGGGGGGGAAGAGACCCAGTACTTC. Filled out from reference TRBV5-1 and TRBJ2-5, the complete variable domain reads KAGVTQTPRYLIKTRGQQVTLSCSPISGHRSVSWYQQTPGQGLQFLFEYFSETQRNKGNFPGRFSGRQFSNSRSEMNVSTLELGDSALYLCASSLTSGGEETQYFGPGTRLLVL.

The chain is built from TRBV6-5 and TRBJ2-7; D unclear. This CDR3 is 12 amino acids long. CDR1 is MNHEY and CDR2 is SVGAGI in the germline V gene. Trimming stripped 6 bases from V and 3 bases from J, with 9 bases between. The CDR3 protein is CASRTDLYEQYF. The CDR3 DNA follows: TGTGCCAGCAGGACTGATCTCTACGAGCAGTACTTC.

This sequence joins TRBV9 and TRBJ1-1; 9 bases agree with TRBD1. V gave up 7 bases and J gave up 4 bases; unmatched junction bases: 5. The germline gives CDR1 SGDLS, CDR2 YYNGEE. This CDR3 is built from 13 residues. This CDR3 is CASGTGGGTEAFF. The DNA of the CDR3 is TGTGCCAGCGGAACAGGGGGCGGCACTGAAGCTTTCTTT.

The chain uses TRBV4-3 and TRBJ1-2, with 8 nucleotides matching TRBD1. In germline, CDR1 is LGHNA, CDR2 YSLEER. The CDR3 has 15 amino acids. Losses at the gene ends were 0 bases for V and 4 bases for J; bases not matched to a gene: 4. The CDR3 spells CASSQETGTGYGYTF. CDR3 sequence (DNA): TGCGCCAGCAGCCAAGAGACCGGGACAGGCTATGGCTACACCTTC.

This chain connects TRBV21-1 to TRBJ1-2; TRBD1, the table's D call, lacks a check against the DNA. TRBV21-1 constitutes a pseudogene. The CDR3 is 13 residues long. Written as DNA, the CDR3 is TGTGCCAGCAGCGCGAGACAGGGCTATGGCTACACCTTC. The encoded protein is CASSARQGYGYTF.

V gene TRBV6-6 combines with J gene TRBJ2-1; 10 bases line up with TRBD2. The CDR3 runs 16 residues. V lost 6 bases, J lost 5 bases, and 10 bases stayed unmatched. Germline V CDR1 and CDR2: MNHNY, SVGAGI (reference sequence). CDR3 amino acids: CASRARLAGLDNEQFF. The CDR3 DNA reads TGTGCCAGCAGGGCCAGACTAGCGGGTTTGGACAATGAGCAGTTCTTC.

This clone was found once. This chain connects TRBV19 to TRBJ1-4; D remains unclear. Trimming cost V 10 bases and J 5 bases, with 17 bases left between them. CDR1 and CDR2 from the germline V gene are LNHDA and SQIVND (reference sequence). The CDR3 extends over 14 amino acids. The CDR3: CATSEGDLNEKLFF. In DNA, the CDR3 is TGTGCCACGTCGGAGGGAGACTTAAATGAAAAACTGTTTTTT.

The chain recombines TRBV27 with TRBJ2-7; TRBD1 matches at 7 bases. The CDR3 consists of 13 residues. The germline CDR1 and CDR2 sequences are MNHEY and SMNVEV (reference sequence). J gave up 7 bases and V 6 bases, and 9 bases lay outside the gene matches. In DNA, the CDR3 is TGTGCCAGCAGGAGCTTGCAGACAGGGGAGCAGTACTTC. This encodes CASRSLQTGEQYF.

The rearrangement links TRBV7-3 to TRBJ2-7, with a possible D match to TRBD1 (7 bases). The CDR3 totals 13 residues. Trimming removed 5 bases at V and 6 bases at J, with 14 bases between. Germline assignment: CDR1 SGHTA and CDR2 FQGTGA. In DNA, the CDR3 is TGTGCCAGCAGCCCCTCAGGGGGACTCGAGCAGTACTTC. Translating it yields CASSPSGGLEQYF.

The chain is built from TRBV7-9 and TRBJ1-1, with D hard to call. The CDR3 is 14 residues long. Trimming stripped 5 bases from V and 6 bases from J, with 16 bases between. The V gene's germline CDR1 is SEHNR and CDR2 FQNEAQ (reference sequence). The CDR3 protein is CASSMTGSWAEAFF. CDR3 bases: TGTGCCAGCAGCATGACGGGGAGCTGGGCTGAAGCTTTCTTT. The complete variable domain, with remaining parts taken from reference TRBV7-9 and TRBJ1-1, reads DTGVSQNPRHKITKRGQNVTFRCDPISEHNRLYWYRQTLGQGPEFLTYFQNEAQLEKSRLLSDRFSAERPKGSFSTLEIQRTEQGDSAMYLCASSMTGSWAEAFFGQGTRLTVV.

The rearrangement uses TRBV19 and TRBJ2-6; TRBD2 is a possible D gene (6 bases). V lost 10 bases to trimming and J lost 2 bases, with 12 bases between them. This CDR3 contains 14 residues. Germline CDR1 is LNHDA and CDR2 is SQIVND (reference sequence). Here the CDR3 DNA reads TGTGCCACGGGGGAAATAGCTGGGGCCAACGTCCTGACTTTC. Encoded protein: CATGEIAGANVLTF.

The table lists this clone with a count of one. The chain combines TRBV6-5 with TRBJ1-3; D might be TRBD1 (6 bases). CDR3 length equals 13 residues. Trimming cost V 6 bases and J 2 bases, with 8 bases left between them. CDR1 is MNHEY, CDR2 SVGAGI, per germline. This CDR3 reads CASRGATGNTIYF. CDR3 sequence (DNA): TGTGCCAGCAGGGGGGCAACTGGAAACACCATATATTTT.

The chain links TRBV7-6 to TRBJ2-1; 9 nucleotides match TRBD2. Germline assignment: CDR1 SGHVS and CDR2 FNYEAQ. The V gene end was trimmed by 5 bases and the J gene end by 6 bases; junction bases not matched to a gene: 17. The CDR3 is made up of 18 amino acids. CDR3 in DNA: TGTGCCAGCAGCCTCGTTTGGCGAGCTAGCGGGGAGGGCAATGAGCAGTTCTTC. As protein: CASSLVWRASGEGNEQFF.

The CDR3 region is CASSEGPNQPQHF. Here the CDR3 DNA reads TGTGCCAGCAGCGAGGGCCCTAATCAGCCCCAGCATTTT. This sequence joins TRBV7-3 and TRBJ1-5; no firm D call. The CDR3 is made up of 13 amino acids. The germline V gene has CDR1 SGHTA and CDR2 FQGTGA. V dropped 5 bases and J dropped 4 bases, with 9 bases sitting between them. The complete variable domain, with remaining parts taken from reference TRBV7-3 and TRBJ1-5, reads GAGVSQTPSNKVTEKGKYVELRCDPISGHTALYWYRQSLGQGPEFLIYFQGTGAADDSGLPNDRFFAVRPEGSVSTLKIQRTERGDSAVYLCASSEGPNQPQHFGDGTRLSIL.

The rearrangement joins TRBV6-6 to TRBJ1-5; D ambiguous. The CDR3 contains 14 residues. Trimming removed 5 bases from V and 5 bases from J, with 13 bases in between. CDR1 and CDR2 (germline): MNHNY, SVGAGI (reference sequence). The CDR3 reads CASSKAGSHQPQHF. The CDR3 region has the DNA TGTGCCAGCAGTAAGGCGGGAAGCCATCAGCCCCAGCATTTT.

This chain connects TRBV30 to TRBJ1-1, with a weak D call TRBD1 (6 bases). CDR1 is GTSNPN, CDR2 SVGIG, per germline (reference sequence). There are 13 residues in the CDR3. V dropped 3 bases and J dropped 6 bases, with 14 bases sitting between them. Here the CDR3 reads CAWRYRVGSEAFF. The CDR3 DNA follows: TGTGCCTGGAGGTACAGGGTTGGGTCTGAAGCTTTCTTT.